This T cell receptor beta chain was recorded in a study of spatial heterogeneity in lung cancer. Across the whole study: Detected sequences consistently included more beta-chain ones than alpha-chain ones. Study outcomes and limitations: One measure, the expanded intratumoral alpha and beta TCR count, tracked tumor mutation counts.

This sample's time point: sample taken at primary tumor resection. Extraction of whole RNA from tumor, nontumor lung or frozen PBMC preceded unsorted sequencing. This clonotype has only a few counts. No antigen is known for it. Germline and junction disagree at one end, which may indicate a read error. TCR cDNA molecules each carried a unique molecular identifier. One entry per CDR3 protein results from TCRdb running MiXCR on the 5' RACE reads. The sample lists 8,500 to 13,000 distinct CDR3 sequences, approximately 11% occurring once. CDR1 and CDR2 from the germline V gene are SEHNR and FQNEAQ (reference sequence). This CDR3 region has 12 residues.

The rearrangement joins TRBV7-9 to TRBJ2-1; D might be TRBD1 (5 bases). The material was lung tumor tissue, obtained at surgery. The TCR was taken from a male donor with early-stage non-small cell lung cancer. CDR3 DNA sequence: TGTGCCAGCAGCTTAGAGCGTACAGGCCAGTCCTTC. Its translation: CASSLERTGQSF.